A selection of T cell receptor beta chains follows, all from one sample in a study of post-analysis software for immune sequencing data. One entry per CDR3 protein results from TCRdb running MiXCR on the PCR reads. The sample lists some 700,000 distinct CDR3 sequences, 55% to 60% seen once, with 11% in the top ten. Sequencing was performed on blood. Receptor source: a girl aged 2-10 years with multiple sclerosis. Each CDR3 is given with its conserved first and last residue. A D gene is named only where the DNA matches it firmly. Size is stated for part of the rows, as once, few or many counts, or as a class when the clone is expanded.

v_call	d_call	clone_size	j_call	cdr3_nt	cdr3_aa
TRBV15	TRBD2	.	TRBJ2-3	TGTGCCACCAGCAGAGATCCGACGGGAGGCCGACCCGGAGATACGCAGTATTTT	CATSRDPTGGRPGDTQYF
TRBV20-1	.	.	TRBJ2-3	TGCAGTGCTAGAAGAACACGCACAGATACGCAGTATTTT	CSARRTRTDTQYF
TRBV6-1	.	.	TRBJ2-5	TGTGCCAGCAGTGAAGCCGGGCTACAAGAGACCCAGTACTTC	CASSEAGLQETQYF
TRBV3-1	TRBD1	.	TRBJ1-2	TGTGCCAGCAGCCAAGACACAGGGGGGGTGTATGGCTACACCTTC	CASSQDTGGVYGYTF
TRBV7-2	.	.	TRBJ2-5	TGTGCCAGCAGCTTAGTAGTTGCTAGCGTAATCCAAGAGACCCAGTACTTC	CASSLVVASVIQETQYF
TRBV6-4	.	.	TRBJ2-3	TGTGCCAGCAGTGCTTCAAGCGGGCAGCTTACAGATACGCAGTATTTT	CASSASSGQLTDTQYF
TRBV7-2	TRBD2	few	TRBJ2-1	TGTGCCAGCAGCCAGTTCCAACTAGCGGGGGACAATGAGCAGTTCTTC	CASSQFQLAGDNEQFF
TRBV3-1	.	.	TRBJ2-7	TGTGCCAGCAGCCGCACGATCGCTCGGGACCTCAACTCCTACGAGCAGTACTTC	CASSRTIARDLNSYEQYF
TRBV12-3/TRBV12-4	.	.	TRBJ2-7	TGTGCCAGCAGACCATTGGGACGGGGCTACGAGCAGTACTTC	CASRPLGRGYEQYF
TRBV10-2	TRBD2	.	TRBJ2-4	TGCGCCAGCAGTCCGACTAGCGGGAGCGCCCTAGCCAAAAACATTCAGTACTTC	CASSPTSGSALAKNIQYF
TRBV6-6	.	.	TRBJ2-1	TGTGCCAGCACGGGTCCTGGGGGTGAGCAGTTCTTC	CASTGPGGEQFF
TRBV19	.	once	TRBJ1-1	TGTGCCAGTAGTATAGAAGTCACGGTGGACACTGAAGCTTTCTTT	CASSIEVTVDTEAFF
TRBV12-3/TRBV12-4	.	few	TRBJ2-5	TGTGCCAGCAGTTTTCGGAGCGCTGAGACCCAGTACTTC	CASSFRSAETQYF
TRBV20-1	.	.	TRBJ2-7	TGCAGTGCCGCTGACCCCCGGGGGCCCTACGAGCAGTACTTC	CSAADPRGPYEQYF
TRBV29-1	TRBD2	.	TRBJ2-1	TGCAGCGTTGGAACTAGCGGGGGGAGGAGTGAGCAGTTCTTC	CSVGTSGGRSEQFF
TRBV19	.	.	TRBJ1-2	TGTGCCAGTAGGAGGATCGGGGCAGCAACTACTTCCAACTATGGCTACACCTTC	CASRRIGAATTSNYGYTF
TRBV12-3/TRBV12-4	.	.	TRBJ2-6	TGTGCCAGCAGTCCCATTGGGGGGACGCTGCCAGTGGGCTCTGGGGCCAACGTCCTGACTTTC	CASSPIGGTLPVGSGANVLTF
TRBV14	.	once	TRBJ2-7	TGTGCCAGCAGCCAAGAGGAGGGGACTCCCTACGAGCAGTACTTC	CASSQEEGTPYEQYF
TRBV12-3/TRBV12-4	TRBD1	.	TRBJ2-5	TGTACCAGCAGTTCCCAGGACAGGGGAGAGACCCAGTACTTC	CTSSSQDRGETQYF
TRBV27	.	.	TRBJ2-2	TGTGCCAGCAGTTTACGGTCAACCGGGGAGCTGTTTTTT	CASSLRSTGELFF
TRBV20-1	.	.	TRBJ2-5	TGCAGTGCCCGAGATTCTCAGCAAGAGACCCAGTACTTC	CSARDSQQETQYF
TRBV12-3/TRBV12-4	.	few	TRBJ2-1	TGTGCCAGCAGTTTAGCGAGTTATGGGGCCGCCTACAATGAGCAGTTCTTC	CASSLASYGAAYNEQFF
TRBV20-1	.	few	TRBJ2-5	TGCAGTGCGCGGGTCACCGGGACACCGTTCGAGGAGACCCAGTACTTC	CSARVTGTPFEETQYF
TRBV7-3	TRBD2	.	TRBJ2-3	TGTGCCAGCAGCCCCCGGGGGGTGTCAGATACGCAGTATTTT	CASSPRGVSDTQYF
TRBV7-2	.	.	TRBJ2-1	TGTGCCAGCAGTGTGGGGGTTAGAAGAAATGAGCAGTTCTTC	CASSVGVRRNEQFF
TRBV11-2	.	.	TRBJ1-1	TGTGCCAGCAGCTTGGCAGGGTCCTTCATGAACACTGAAGCTTTCTTT	CASSLAGSFMNTEAFF
TRBV20-1	TRBD1	.	TRBJ1-2	TGCAGTGCGCGACAGGGGGCGGCTAACTATGGCTACACCTTC	CSARQGAANYGYTF
TRBV12-3/TRBV12-4	.	.	TRBJ2-3	TGTGCCAGCACCTGGGGAGGCGGCACAGATACGCAGTATTTT	CASTWGGGTDTQYF
TRBV20-1	.	once	TRBJ1-2	TGCAGTGCTAGTGCCGCTGGGGGGGACTATGGCTACACCTTC	CSASAAGGDYGYTF
TRBV11-2	TRBD1	.	TRBJ1-2	TGTGCCAGCAGCCGTGACAGGGAGCAGGGCTACACCTTC	CASSRDREQGYTF
TRBV6-5	TRBD2	.	TRBJ2-5	TGTGCCAGCAGTTATTTCCAGCGGGGACAAGAGACCCAGTACTTC	CASSYFQRGQETQYF
TRBV5-1	TRBD2	.	TRBJ2-3	TGCGCCAGCAGCTTGGTTGACGCTCTAGCGGGGGGCGTAGTGACGCAGTATTTT	CASSLVDALAGGVVTQYF
TRBV5-1	TRBD2	.	TRBJ2-3	TGCGCCAGCAGCCGACAAGCGGGGGGAACCCCAGATACGCAGTATTTT	CASSRQAGGTPDTQYF
TRBV27	.	few	TRBJ2-6	TGTGCCAGCAGTTACCCTAGCGACTACGGGGGGGCCAACGTCCTGACTTTC	CASSYPSDYGGANVLTF
TRBV15	TRBD1	few	TRBJ2-7	TGTGCCACCAGCAGAGATCTGAGGACAGGGATGGACGAGCAGTACTTC	CATSRDLRTGMDEQYF
TRBV20-1	.	once	TRBJ2-5	TGCAGTGCCGGCGAGGGCGAGACCCAGTACTTC	CSAGEGETQYF
TRBV29-1	TRBD1	.	TRBJ2-3	TGCAGCGTTGAGTGGTGGGGGACAGGGACATCTAGCACAGATACGCAGTATTTT	CSVEWWGTGTSSTDTQYF
TRBV6-5	.	.	TRBJ2-5	TGTGCCAGCAGTCCACCTGGACTGGACCAAGAGACCCAGTACTTC	CASSPPGLDQETQYF
TRBV29-1	.	.	TRBJ2-7	TGCAGCGTCGGAGGGGGCATCGGCTCCTACGAGCAGTACTTC	CSVGGGIGSYEQYF
TRBV4-1	.	.	TRBJ2-6	TGCGCCAGCAGCCAAGTGGGCAGGGCCAACGTCCTGACTTTC	CASSQVGRANVLTF
TRBV5-1	TRBD2	.	TRBJ2-1	TGCGCCAGCAGCTTGCGGGGGACTAGCGGGAGCGATGAGCAGTTCTTC	CASSLRGTSGSDEQFF
TRBV30	.	.	TRBJ1-2	TGTGCCTGGAGCGTTCAGGGACCTGGCTACACCTTC	CAWSVQGPGYTF
TRBV20-1	TRBD2	.	TRBJ2-3	TGCAGTGCGGCCTCGCTAGCGGGAGATATAGCGTCTAGCACAGATACGCAGTATTTT	CSAASLAGDIASSTDTQYF
TRBV18	TRBD1	.	TRBJ1-2	TGTGCCAGCCCACCAGGGCAGGGACAGGACTATGGCTACACCTTC	CASPPGQGQDYGYTF
TRBV5-5	.	many	TRBJ1-1	TGTGCCAGCAGCTTAGATTTGAACACTGAAGCTTTCTTT	CASSLDLNTEAFF
TRBV9	.	few	TRBJ2-3	TGTGCCAGCAGCCAGAGTGGGGGAGATACGCAGTATTTT	CASSQSGGDTQYF
TRBV6-1	.	.	TRBJ1-2	TGTGCCAGCAGTCAATCAATCACAGGGATTGGGACACATGGCTACACCTTC	CASSQSITGIGTHGYTF
TRBV7-9	TRBD2	.	TRBJ2-1	TGTGCCAGCAGCCCGACTAGCAGCCATGAGCAGTTCTTC	CASSPTSSHEQFF
TRBV9	.	.	TRBJ1-1	TGTGCCAGCAGCGTAGTCGGGGGCCCAGCTTTCTTT	CASSVVGGPAFF
TRBV20-1	TRBD1	few	TRBJ2-2	TGCAGTGCTCGACCGACAGGGAGTTGGACCGGGGAGCTGTTTTTT	CSARPTGSWTGELFF